The 14 T cell receptor beta chains given below trace back to one sample, sequenced in a study of blood T cell repertoires in COVID-19. Sequencing was performed with immunoSEQ multiplex PCR; in TCRdb, only in-frame clones are kept and a portion is missing. The sample yields approximately 65,000 clones, 86% seen once. The sequenced material came from peripheral blood. The receptors were sampled from a man aged 45-60 years with acute or convalescent COVID-19.

The chain joins TRBV11-3 to TRBJ1-1, with 12 bases identical to TRBD1. CDR3 length: 14 amino acids. Germline CDR1 and CDR2: SGHNT and YENEEA. V was clipped by 5 bases and J by 10 bases; unmatched bases: 8. Here the CDR3 reads CASSIHPGQGAAFF. The CDR3 DNA sequence: TGTGCCAGCAGCATCCATCCGGGACAGGGGGCAGCTTTCTTT.

V usage is TRBV7-3 and J usage is TRBJ1-1; tentative D call: TRBD1 (5 bases). The CDR3 is 13 amino acids. Trimming stripped 5 bases from V and 1 base from J, with 8 bases between. The germline CDR1 and CDR2 sequences are SGHTA and FQGTGA. The CDR3 region has the DNA TGTGCCAGCAGCGAGACAGCGAACACTGAAGCTTTCTTT. Protein sequence: CASSETANTEAFF.

The CDR3 coding sequence is TGCGCCAGCAGCACCGACAGCAGCTCCTACAATGAGCAGTTCTTC. Translation gives CASSTDSSSYNEQFF. J is TRBJ2-1 and V is TRBV5-1; possible D gene TRBD1, 5 bases. Germline assignment: CDR1 SGHRS and CDR2 YFSETQ. V lost 4 bases to trimming and J lost 0 bases, with 11 bases between them. This CDR3 comprises 15 residues.

This rearrangement joins TRBV27 to TRBJ2-7; D remains unclear. Germline V lookup: CDR1 MNHEY, CDR2 SMNVEV (reference sequence). V gave up 3 bases and J gave up 6 bases, with 12 bases separating them. The CDR3 spans 13 residues. This chain's CDR3 is CASSFHGSPEQYF. Here the CDR3 DNA reads TGTGCCAGCAGTTTCCATGGCTCACCCGAGCAGTACTTC.

The rearrangement links TRBV7-2 to TRBJ2-7, with a tentative D call TRBD1 (5 bases). From germline, CDR1 is SGHTA and CDR2 FQGNSA. The CDR3 runs 13 residues. V lost 5 bases to trimming and J lost 1 base, with 9 bases between them. The CDR3 bases are TGTGCCAGCAGCAAACCAGGGTCCTACGAGCAGTACTTC. This codes for CASSKPGSYEQYF.

V and J are TRBV5-4 and TRBJ2-3; D is possibly TRBD2 (5 bases). This CDR3 is built from 16 residues. The V gene's germline CDR1 is SGHNT and CDR2 YYREEE (reference sequence). V was pared by 4 bases and J by 0 bases, with 15 bases between. CDR3 residues: CASSQPPTTSTDTQYF. The CDR3 nucleotides read TGTGCCAGCAGCCAACCCCCGACTACTAGCACAGATACGCAGTATTTT.

The chain uses TRBV30 and TRBJ1-2; a possible D gene is TRBD1 (5 bases). V lost 4 bases and J lost 1, with 10 bases in between. Germline V gives CDR1 GTSNPN, CDR2 SVGIG (reference sequence). The CDR3 runs to 13 residues. CDR3 in amino acids: CAWNHGGNYGYTF. The CDR3 DNA follows: TGTGCCTGGAACCACGGGGGTAACTATGGCTACACCTTC.

CDR3 nucleotide sequence: TGTGCCAGCGGAACAGGGAATCAGCCCCAGCATTTT. Protein product: CASGTGNQPQHF. The J gene is TRBJ1-5, the V gene TRBV28; weak D call: TRBD1 (6 bases). The V end was cut by 8 bases, the J end by 4 bases, with 9 bases between. Germline V lookup: CDR1 MDHEN, CDR2 SYDVKM. There are 12 residues in the CDR3.

CDR3 nucleotide sequence: TGTGCCATCAGTGAGTCGACTTGGGACAGAGCCTACAATGAGCAGTTCTTC. It specifies CAISESTWDRAYNEQFF. This chain uses TRBV10-3 with TRBJ2-1; 7 positions agree with TRBD1. This CDR3 is built from 17 residues. Germline V gene lookup returns CDR1 ENHRY and CDR2 SYGVKD. J was trimmed by 2 bases and V by 0 bases; bases with no gene match: 7.

This clone was found once. The gene calls are TRBV19 and TRBJ2-7; maybe TRBD2 (5 bases). The CDR3 runs 14 residues. The V and J ends lost 4 bases and 6 bases respectively, with 16 bases between them. The germline gives CDR1 LNHDA, CDR2 SQIVND (reference sequence). CDR3: CASSRRLELAEQYF. The CDR3 nucleotides read TGTGCCAGTAGTAGGAGGCTAGAATTGGCCGAGCAGTACTTC.

V gene TRBV4-1 combines with J gene TRBJ2-1; TRBD1 matches at 9 bases. V dropped 5 bases and J dropped 8; count of bases not matched to a gene: 7. The CDR3 has 14 residues. Germline V CDR1 and CDR2: MGHRA, YSYEKL. In DNA form, the CDR3 reads TGCGCCAGCAGCTCGGGACAGGGAGGCGATGAGCAGTTCTTC. Translating gives CASSSGQGGDEQFF.

This chain's CDR3 is CAISDGGRSSYEQYF. The CDR3, as DNA: TGTGCCATCAGTGACGGGGGAAGAAGCTCCTACGAGCAGTACTTC. The chain couples TRBV10-3 to TRBJ2-7; D possibly corresponds to TRBD2 (6 bases). Trimming pared 3 bases from V and 0 bases from J, leaving 12 bases between. There are 15 residues in the CDR3. Germline V lookup: CDR1 ENHRY, CDR2 SYGVKD.

Comments on this clone: Other DNA sequences in this sample translate to the same CDR3. The chain recombines TRBV10-3 with TRBJ1-6, with TRBD1 matching 7 bases. This CDR3 is built from 15 residues. Germline values: CDR1 ENHRY, CDR2 SYGVKD. The V segment lost 0 bases and the J segment 7 bases; nucleotides outside the gene matches: 3. The CDR3 is CAISESGQLNSPLHF. The CDR3 bases are TGTGCCATCAGTGAGTCGGGACAGCTAAATTCACCCCTCCACTTT.

The chain employs TRBV11-2 and TRBJ1-1; 8 bases agree with TRBD1. CDR1 and CDR2 from the germline V gene are SGHAT and FQNNGV. The CDR3 is made up of 17 amino acids. The J segment lost 0 bases and the V segment lost 5 bases, leaving 11 bases of the junction unmatched. The CDR3 loop reads CASSARQGLLVNTEAFF. The CDR3 nucleotides are TGTGCCAGCAGCGCTAGACAGGGGTTGTTAGTGAACACTGAAGCTTTCTTT.